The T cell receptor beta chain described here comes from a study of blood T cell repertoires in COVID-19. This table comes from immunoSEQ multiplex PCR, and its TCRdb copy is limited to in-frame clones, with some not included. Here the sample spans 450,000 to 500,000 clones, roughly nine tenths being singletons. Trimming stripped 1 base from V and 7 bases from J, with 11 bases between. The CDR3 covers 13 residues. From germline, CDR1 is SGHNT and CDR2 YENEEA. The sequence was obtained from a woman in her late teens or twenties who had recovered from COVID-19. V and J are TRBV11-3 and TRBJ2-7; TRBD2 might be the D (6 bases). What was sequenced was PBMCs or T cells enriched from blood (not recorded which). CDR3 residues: CASSLGDGGEQYF. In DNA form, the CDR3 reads TGTGCCAGCAGCTTAGGGGACGGAGGGGAGCAGTACTTC.